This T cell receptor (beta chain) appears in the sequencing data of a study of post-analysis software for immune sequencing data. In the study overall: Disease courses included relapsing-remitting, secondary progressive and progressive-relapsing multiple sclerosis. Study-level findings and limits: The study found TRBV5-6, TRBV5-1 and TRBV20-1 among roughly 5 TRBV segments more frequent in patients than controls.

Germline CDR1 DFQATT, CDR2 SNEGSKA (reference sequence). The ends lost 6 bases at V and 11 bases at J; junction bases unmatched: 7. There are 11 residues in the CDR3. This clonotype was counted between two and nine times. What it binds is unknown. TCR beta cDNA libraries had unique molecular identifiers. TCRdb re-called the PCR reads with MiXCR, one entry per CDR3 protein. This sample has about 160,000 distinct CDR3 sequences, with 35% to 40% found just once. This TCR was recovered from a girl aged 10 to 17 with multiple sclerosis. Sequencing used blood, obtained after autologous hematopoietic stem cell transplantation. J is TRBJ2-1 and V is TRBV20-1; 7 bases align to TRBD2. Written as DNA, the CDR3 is TGCAGTGCCAGGGAGCGGGGTAAGCAGTTCTTC. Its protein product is CSARERGKQFF.